This T cell receptor beta chain was observed in a study of blood T cell repertoires in COVID-19. Study details: Sample material is recorded as cDNA or gDNA derived from T cells, B-cell-depleted T cells, or PBMCs.

Generated by immunoSEQ multiplex PCR, the TCRdb table keeps only in-frame clones and is missing some. The repertoire holds approximately 300,000 clones, with nearly 90% as singletons. Those who participated ranged in age from about 18 to 89 years and resided in about two dozen US areas. Cohorts were based on clinical histories the participants reported. CDR1 and CDR2 from the germline V gene are LGHDT and YNNKEL (reference sequence). V gave up 2 bases and J gave up 1 base, with 6 bases separating them. The CDR3 has 14 amino acids. The V gene is TRBV3-1 (or the pseudogene TRBV3-2), the J gene TRBJ1-5; D gene ambiguous. The TCR comes from a woman younger than 45 who had recovered from COVID-19. Sequenced sample: PBMCs or T cells enriched from blood (not recorded which). CDR3 region: CASSQSRSNQPQHF. DNA of the CDR3: TGTGCCAGCAGCCAATCACGGAGCAATCAGCCCCAGCATTTT.